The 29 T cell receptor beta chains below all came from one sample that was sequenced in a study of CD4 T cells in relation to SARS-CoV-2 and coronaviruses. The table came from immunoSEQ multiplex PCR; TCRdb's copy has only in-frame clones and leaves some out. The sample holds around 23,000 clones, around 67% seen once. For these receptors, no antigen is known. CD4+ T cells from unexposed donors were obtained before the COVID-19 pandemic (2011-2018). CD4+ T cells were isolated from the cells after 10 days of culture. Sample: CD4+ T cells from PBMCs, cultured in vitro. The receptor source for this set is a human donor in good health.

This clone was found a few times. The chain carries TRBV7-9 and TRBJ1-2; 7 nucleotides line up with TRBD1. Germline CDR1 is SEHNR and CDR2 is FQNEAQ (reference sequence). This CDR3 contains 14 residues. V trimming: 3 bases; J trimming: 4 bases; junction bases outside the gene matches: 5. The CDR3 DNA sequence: TGTGCCAGCAGCTTCCGGGGACAGCCCTATGGCTACACCTTC. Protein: CASSFRGQPYGYTF. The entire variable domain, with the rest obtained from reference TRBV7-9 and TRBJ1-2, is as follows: DTGVSQNPRHKITKRGQNVTFRCDPISEHNRLYWYRQTLGQGPEFLTYFQNEAQLEKSRLLSDRFSAERPKGSFSTLEIQRTEQGDSAMYLCASSFRGQPYGYTFGSGTRLTVV.

CDR3 in DNA: TGTGCCAGTAGTATACAGGTAAACACTGAAGCTTTCTTT. Translated: CASSIQVNTEAFF. The chain links TRBV19 to TRBJ1-1; no definite D call. Trimming left V 2 bases short and J 2 bases short, with 6 bases between. The CDR3 totals 13 residues. Germline CDR1 reads LNHDA; CDR2 reads SQIVND (reference sequence).

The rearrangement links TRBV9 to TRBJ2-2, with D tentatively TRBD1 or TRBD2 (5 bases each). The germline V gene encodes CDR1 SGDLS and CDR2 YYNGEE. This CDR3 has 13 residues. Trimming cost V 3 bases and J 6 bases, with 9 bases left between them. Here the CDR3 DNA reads TGTGCCAGCAGCGGCAGGGACCCCGGGGAGCTGTTTTTT. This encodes CASSGRDPGELFF.

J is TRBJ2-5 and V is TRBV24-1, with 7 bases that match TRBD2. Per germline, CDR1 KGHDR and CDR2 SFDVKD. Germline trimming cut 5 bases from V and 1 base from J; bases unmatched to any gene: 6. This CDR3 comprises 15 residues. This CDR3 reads CATSAGLGSQETQYF. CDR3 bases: TGTGCCACCAGTGCCGGACTAGGCAGCCAAGAGACCCAGTACTTC.

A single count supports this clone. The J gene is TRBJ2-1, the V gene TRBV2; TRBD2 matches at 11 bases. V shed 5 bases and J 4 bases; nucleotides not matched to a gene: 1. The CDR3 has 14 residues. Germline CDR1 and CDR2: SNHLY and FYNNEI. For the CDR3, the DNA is TGTGCCAGCAGTCGACTAGCGGGGTACAATGAGCAGTTCTTC. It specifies CASSRLAGYNEQFF.

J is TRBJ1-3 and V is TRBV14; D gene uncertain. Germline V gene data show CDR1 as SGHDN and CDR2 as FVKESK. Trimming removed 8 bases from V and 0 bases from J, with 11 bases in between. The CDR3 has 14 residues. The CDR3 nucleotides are TGTGCCAGCCGCGGCTGGGACTCTGGAAACACCATATATTTT. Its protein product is CASRGWDSGNTIYF. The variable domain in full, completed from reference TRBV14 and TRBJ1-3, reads EAGVTQFPSHSVIEKGQTVTLRCDPISGHDNLYWYRRVMGKEIKFLLHFVKESKQDESGMPNNRFLAERTGGTYSTLKVQPAELEDSGVYFCASRGWDSGNTIYFGEGSWLTVV.

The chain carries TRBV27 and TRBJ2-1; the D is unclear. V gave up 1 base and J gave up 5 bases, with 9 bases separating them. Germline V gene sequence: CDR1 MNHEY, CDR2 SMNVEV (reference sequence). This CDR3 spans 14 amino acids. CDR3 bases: TGTGCCAGCAGTTTATTGTTTGGGGACAATGAGCAGTTCTTC. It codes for CASSLLFGDNEQFF.

As DNA, the CDR3 is TGTGCCAGCAGCTTGTCCGGGGGGATTACTGAAGCTTTCTTT. Its translation: CASSLSGGITEAFF. The chain carries TRBV11-2 and TRBJ1-1; TRBD1 might be the D (5 bases). V lost 3 bases, J lost 5 bases, and 13 bases lay in between. This CDR3 region has 14 residues. In germline, CDR1 is SGHAT, CDR2 FQNNGV.

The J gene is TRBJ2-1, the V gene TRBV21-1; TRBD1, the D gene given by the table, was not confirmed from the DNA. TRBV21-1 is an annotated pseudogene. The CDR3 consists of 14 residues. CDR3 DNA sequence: TGTGCCAGCAGCAAACCTTGGGGCTTCAATGAGCAGTTCTTC. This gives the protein CASSKPWGFNEQFF.

The CDR3 nucleotides read TGTGCCAGCAGCGAGATGAACACTGAAGCTTTCTTT. Translated, it gives CASSEMNTEAFF. The rearrangement links TRBV25-1 to TRBJ1-1; D remains ambiguous. From germline, CDR1 is MGHDK and CDR2 SYGVNS. The ends were cut back, 6 bases at V and 0 bases at J, with 5 bases in the middle. The CDR3 spans 12 residues.

In nucleotides, the CDR3 is TGTGCCACCAGTGCCTCAGGGGGATATGGCTACACCTTC. Encoded protein: CATSASGGYGYTF. The J gene is TRBJ1-2, the V gene TRBV24-1, with 7 positions matching TRBD1. The V gene end was trimmed by 5 bases and the J gene end by 5 bases; junction bases not matched to a gene: 4. The CDR3 sequence is 13 residues long. Germline V CDR1 and CDR2: KGHDR, SFDVKD.

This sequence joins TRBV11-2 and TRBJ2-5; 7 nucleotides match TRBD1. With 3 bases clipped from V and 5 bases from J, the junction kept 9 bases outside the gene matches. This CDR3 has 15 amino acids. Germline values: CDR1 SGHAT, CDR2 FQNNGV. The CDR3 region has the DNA TGTGCCAGCAGCTTGGGACAGTCCCAGGGGGAGACCCAGTACTTC. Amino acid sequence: CASSLGQSQGETQYF.

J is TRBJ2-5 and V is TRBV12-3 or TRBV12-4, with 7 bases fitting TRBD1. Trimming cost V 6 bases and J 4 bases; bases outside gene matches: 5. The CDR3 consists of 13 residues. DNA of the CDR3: TGTGCCAGCAGCAAGGGGGCGAGAGAGACCCAGTACTTC. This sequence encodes CASSKGARETQYF.

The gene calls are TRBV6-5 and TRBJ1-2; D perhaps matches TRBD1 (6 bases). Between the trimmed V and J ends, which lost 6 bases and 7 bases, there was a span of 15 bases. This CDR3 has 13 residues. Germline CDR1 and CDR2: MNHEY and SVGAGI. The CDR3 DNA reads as TGTGCCAGCAGAATCGACAGGAGGACTGGCTACACCTTC. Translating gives CASRIDRRTGYTF.

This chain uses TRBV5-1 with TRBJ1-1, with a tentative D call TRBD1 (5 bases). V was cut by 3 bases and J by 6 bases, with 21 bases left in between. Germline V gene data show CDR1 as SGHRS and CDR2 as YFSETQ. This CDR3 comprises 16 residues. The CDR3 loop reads CASSWDSRVGRPEAFF. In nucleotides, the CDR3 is TGCGCCAGCAGCTGGGATTCCAGGGTCGGTCGTCCTGAAGCTTTCTTT. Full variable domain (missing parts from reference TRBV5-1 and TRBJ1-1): KAGVTQTPRYLIKTRGQQVTLSCSPISGHRSVSWYQQTPGQGLQFLFEYFSETQRNKGNFPGRFSGRQFSNSRSEMNVSTLELGDSALYLCASSWDSRVGRPEAFFGQGTRLTVV.

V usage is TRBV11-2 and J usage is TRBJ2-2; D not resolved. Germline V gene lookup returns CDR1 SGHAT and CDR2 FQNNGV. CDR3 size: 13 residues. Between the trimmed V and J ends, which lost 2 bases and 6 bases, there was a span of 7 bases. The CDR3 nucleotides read TGTGCCAGCAGCTTACCGAGTTCCGGGGAGCTGTTTTTT. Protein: CASSLPSSGELFF.

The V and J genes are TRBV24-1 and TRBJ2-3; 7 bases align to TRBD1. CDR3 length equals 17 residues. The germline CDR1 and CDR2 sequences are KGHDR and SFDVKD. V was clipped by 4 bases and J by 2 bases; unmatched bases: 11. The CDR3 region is CATSERRQGASTDTQYF. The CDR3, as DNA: TGTGCCACCAGTGAAAGGCGACAGGGCGCTTCCACAGATACGCAGTATTTT.

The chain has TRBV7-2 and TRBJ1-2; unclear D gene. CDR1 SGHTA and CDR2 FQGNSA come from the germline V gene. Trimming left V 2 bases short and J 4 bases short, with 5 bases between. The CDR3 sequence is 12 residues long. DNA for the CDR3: TGTGCCAGCAGCTTAAACCCCTATGGCTACACCTTC. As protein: CASSLNPYGYTF.

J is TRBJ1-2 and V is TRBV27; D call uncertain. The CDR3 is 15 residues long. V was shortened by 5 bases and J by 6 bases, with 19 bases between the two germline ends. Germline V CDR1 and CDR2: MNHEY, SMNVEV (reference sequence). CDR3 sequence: CASSKSQWEGDGYTF. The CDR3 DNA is TGTGCCAGCAGTAAAAGCCAGTGGGAAGGAGATGGCTACACCTTC.

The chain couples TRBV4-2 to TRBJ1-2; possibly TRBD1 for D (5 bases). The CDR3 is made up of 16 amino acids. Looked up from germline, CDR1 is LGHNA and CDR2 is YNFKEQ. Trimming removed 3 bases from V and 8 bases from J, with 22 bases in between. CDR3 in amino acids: CASSHLGRDYQWGYTF. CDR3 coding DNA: TGTGCCAGCAGCCATCTTGGACGGGACTATCAATGGGGCTACACCTTC.

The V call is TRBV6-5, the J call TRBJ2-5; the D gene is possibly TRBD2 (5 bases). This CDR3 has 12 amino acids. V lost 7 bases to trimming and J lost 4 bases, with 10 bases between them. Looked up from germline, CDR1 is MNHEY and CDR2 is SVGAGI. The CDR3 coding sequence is TGTGCCAGCAAGAGGGCCATAGAGACCCAGTACTTC. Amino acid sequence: CASKRAIETQYF.

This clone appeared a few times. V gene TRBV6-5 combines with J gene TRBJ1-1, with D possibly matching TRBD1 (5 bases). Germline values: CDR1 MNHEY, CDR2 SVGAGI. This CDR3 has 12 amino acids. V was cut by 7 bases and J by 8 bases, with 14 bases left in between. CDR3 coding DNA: TGTGCCAGCATGAAAGCCCAGGGCGAAGCTTTCTTT. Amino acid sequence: CASMKAQGEAFF.

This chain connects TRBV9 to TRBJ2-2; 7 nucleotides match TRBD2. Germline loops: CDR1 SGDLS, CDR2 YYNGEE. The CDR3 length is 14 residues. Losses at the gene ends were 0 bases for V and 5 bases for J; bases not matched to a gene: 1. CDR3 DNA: TGTGCCAGCAGCGTAGGGGGGGGAACCGGGGAGCTGTTTTTT. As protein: CASSVGGGTGELFF.

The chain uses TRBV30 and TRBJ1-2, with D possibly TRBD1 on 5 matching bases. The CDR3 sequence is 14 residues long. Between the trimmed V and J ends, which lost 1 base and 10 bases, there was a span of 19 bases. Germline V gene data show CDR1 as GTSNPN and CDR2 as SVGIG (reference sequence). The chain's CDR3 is CAWSAQESNYFYTF. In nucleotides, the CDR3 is TGTGCCTGGAGTGCACAGGAGTCTAACTATTTCTACACCTTC. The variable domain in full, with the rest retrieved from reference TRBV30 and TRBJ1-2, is SQTIHQWPATLVQPVGSPLSLECTVEGTSNPNLYWYRQAAGRGLQLLFYSVGIGQISSEVPQNLSASRPQDRQFILSSKKLLLSDSGFYLCAWSAQESNYFYTFGSGTRLTVV.

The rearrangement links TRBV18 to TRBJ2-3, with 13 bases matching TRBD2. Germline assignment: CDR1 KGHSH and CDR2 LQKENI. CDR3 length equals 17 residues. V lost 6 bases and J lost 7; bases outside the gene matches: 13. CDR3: CASSQNKGLAGRNTQYF. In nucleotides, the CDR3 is TGTGCCAGCTCCCAGAACAAGGGACTAGCGGGACGGAATACGCAGTATTTT.

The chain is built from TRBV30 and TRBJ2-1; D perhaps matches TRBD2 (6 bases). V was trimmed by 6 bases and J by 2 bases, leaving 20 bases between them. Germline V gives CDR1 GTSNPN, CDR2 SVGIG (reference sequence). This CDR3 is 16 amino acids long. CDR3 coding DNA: TGTGCCTGTCGGCTGACTGTAGCGGAGGCCTACAATGAGCAGTTCTTC. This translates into CACRLTVAEAYNEQFF.

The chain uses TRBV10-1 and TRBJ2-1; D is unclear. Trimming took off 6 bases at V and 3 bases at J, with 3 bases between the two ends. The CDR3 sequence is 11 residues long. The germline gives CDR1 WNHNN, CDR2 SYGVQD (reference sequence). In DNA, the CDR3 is TGCGCCAGCAGCCTCTACAATGAGCAGTTCTTC. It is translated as CASSLYNEQFF.

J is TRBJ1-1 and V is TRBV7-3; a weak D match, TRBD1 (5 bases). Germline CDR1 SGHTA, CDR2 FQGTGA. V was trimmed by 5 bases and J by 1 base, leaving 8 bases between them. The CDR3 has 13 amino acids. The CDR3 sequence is CASSTGPNTEAFF. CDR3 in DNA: TGTGCCAGCAGCACGGGGCCGAACACTGAAGCTTTCTTT.

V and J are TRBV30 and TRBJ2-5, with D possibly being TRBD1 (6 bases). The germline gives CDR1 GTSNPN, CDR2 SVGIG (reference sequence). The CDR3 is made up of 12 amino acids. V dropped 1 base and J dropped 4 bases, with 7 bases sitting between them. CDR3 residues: CAWSEQGETQYF. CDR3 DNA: TGTGCCTGGAGTGAACAGGGAGAGACCCAGTACTTC.